This is a list of T cell receptor beta chains from one sample in a study of graft-versus-host responses after intestinal transplantation. Measured with immunoSEQ multiplex PCR; TCRdb has only the in-frame clones, and not every one. The sample lists over 80,000 clones, 91% occurring once. The antigens for these receptors are not known. The sequences come from unstimulated CD4+ T cells sorted from spleen or lymph node cells, collected before transplant. These receptors all come from a human donor who was the organ donor for an intestinal transplant. The conserved cysteine and the conserved F or W are not part of the CDR3 here.

V gene,J gene,CDR3 protein
TRBV19,TRBJ1-4,ASSTRGQENEKLF
TRBV7-3,TRBJ1-1,ASSLTAGLNTEAF
TRBV7-9,TRBJ1-1,ASSLRPRTEAF
TRBV19,TRBJ1-5,ASRLGGAGQPQH
TRBV18,TRBJ2-2,ASSSTSGNTGELF
TRBV4-2,TRBJ1-1,ASSQGGGNTEAF
TRBV11-2,TRBJ2-7,ASSSRLVALGRSYEQY
TRBV2,TRBJ1-2,ASRDRAHYGYT
TRBV15,TRBJ1-2,ATSRDQGESYT
TRBV5-1,TRBJ2-2,ASSLARGGNTGELF
TRBV7-3,TRBJ2-3,ASSLRGAGADTQY
TRBV18,TRBJ2-7,ASSPELNSYEQY
TRBV4-3,TRBJ2-1,ASSHDRGHEQF
TRBV5-4,TRBJ2-2,ASSRLAGGRVGELF
TRBV4-2,NA,ASSQGGQGSYEQY
TRBV7-2,TRBJ1-1,ASSLQGVVTEAF
TRBV7-2,TRBJ2-3,ASTSLARGLLDTQY
TRBV4-2,TRBJ1-1,ASSQEGREAF
TRBV6-6,TRBJ2-7,ASSYWWDTNPYEQY
TRBV4-3,TRBJ2-5,ASSQIFGGVQETQY
TRBV11-2,TRBJ1-2,ASSSNAGYGYT
TRBV7-2,TRBJ1-5,ASSLSPGQGQPQH
TRBV5-5,TRBJ2-6,ASSLILGANVLT
TRBV7-3,TRBJ1-6,ASSLTQNSPLH
TRBV5-5,TRBJ1-2,ASSPTGDPYGYT
TRBV4-3,TRBJ1-1,ASSPTGLRTEAF
TRBV7-2,TRBJ2-5,ASTQDRGIGEQY
TRBV4-2,TRBJ1-1,ASSQGQGDTEAF
TRBV7-2,TRBJ2-3,ASSLVPSGKDTQY
TRBV7-2,TRBJ2-7,ASSSNPGPSYEQY
TRBV12-5,TRBJ2-3,ASVSGGTDTQY
TRBV2,TRBJ2-1,ASSPNGYNEQF
TRBV30,TRBJ1-1,AFRQGAGGTEAF
TRBV11-2,TRBJ2-5,ASTLLSTGTGFRETQY
TRBV11-3,TRBJ1-2,ASSLVIPGQGYGYT
TRBV14,TRBJ1-1,ASSSNLQGRAEAF
TRBV30,TRBJ1-5,AWSVQGHQPQH
TRBV5-1,TRBJ2-5,ASSLDGGAGETQY
TRBV23-1,TRBJ1-6,ASSQLLGGRNSPLH
TRBV7-9,TRBJ1-6,ASSLDPGSPLH
TRBV6-1,TRBJ2-1,ASSEPRGGSYNEQF
TRBV13,TRBJ2-1,ASSPQFAGGQSEQF
TRBV7-8,TRBJ1-2,ASSSGQGAGYGYT
TRBV25-1,TRBJ1-2,ASSEYFSVAGVGYT
TRBV28,TRBJ1-1,ASSPRVTEAF
TRBV15,TRBJ2-7,ATSETVSSYEQY
TRBV18,TRBJ1-1,ASSPDRGWTEAF
TRBV6-5,TRBJ2-2,ASSSYTGELF